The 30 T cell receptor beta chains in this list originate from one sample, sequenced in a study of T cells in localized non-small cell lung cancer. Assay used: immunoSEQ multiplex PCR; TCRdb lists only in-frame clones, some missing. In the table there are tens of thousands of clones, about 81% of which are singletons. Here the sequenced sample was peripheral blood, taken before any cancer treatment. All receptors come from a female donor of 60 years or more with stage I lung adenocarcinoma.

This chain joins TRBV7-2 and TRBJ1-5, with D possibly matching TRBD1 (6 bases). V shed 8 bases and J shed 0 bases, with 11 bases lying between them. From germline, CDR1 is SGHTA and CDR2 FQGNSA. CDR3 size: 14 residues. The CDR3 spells CASAGAISNQPQHF. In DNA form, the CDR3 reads TGTGCCAGCGCGGGGGCGATTAGCAATCAGCCCCAGCATTTT.

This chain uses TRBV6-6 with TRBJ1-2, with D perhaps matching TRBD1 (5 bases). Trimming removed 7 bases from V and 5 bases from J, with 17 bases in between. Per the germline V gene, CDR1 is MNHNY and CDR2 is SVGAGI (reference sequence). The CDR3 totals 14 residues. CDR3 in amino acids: CASTREMGRYGYTF. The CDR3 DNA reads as TGTGCCAGCACCCGGGAAATGGGGCGATATGGCTACACCTTC.

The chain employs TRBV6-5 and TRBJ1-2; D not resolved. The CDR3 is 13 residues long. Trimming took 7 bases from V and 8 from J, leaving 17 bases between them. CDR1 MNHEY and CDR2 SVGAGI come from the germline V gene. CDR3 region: CASTYGWIAGYTF. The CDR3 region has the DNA TGTGCCAGCACCTACGGGTGGATAGCCGGCTACACCTTC.

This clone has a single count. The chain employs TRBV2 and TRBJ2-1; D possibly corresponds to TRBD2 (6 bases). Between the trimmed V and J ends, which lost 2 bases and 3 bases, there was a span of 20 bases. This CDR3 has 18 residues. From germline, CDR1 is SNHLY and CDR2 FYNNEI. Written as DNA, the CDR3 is TGTGCCAGCAGTGAATCTTCTTCGGGGGTTGCGTACTACAATGAGCAGTTCTTC. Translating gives CASSESSSGVAYYNEQFF.

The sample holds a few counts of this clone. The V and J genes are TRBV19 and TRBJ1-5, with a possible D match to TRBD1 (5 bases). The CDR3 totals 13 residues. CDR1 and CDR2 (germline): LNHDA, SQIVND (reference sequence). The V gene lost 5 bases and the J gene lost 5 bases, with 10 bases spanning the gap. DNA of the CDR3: TGTGCCAGTAGTTTTCAGGGCTATCAGCCCCAGCATTTT. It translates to CASSFQGYQPQHF.

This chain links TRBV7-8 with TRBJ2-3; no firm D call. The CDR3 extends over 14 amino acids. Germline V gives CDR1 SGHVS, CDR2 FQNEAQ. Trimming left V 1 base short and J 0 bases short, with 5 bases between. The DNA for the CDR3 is TGTGCCAGCAGCTTAGGAGTTAGCACAGATACGCAGTATTTT. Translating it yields CASSLGVSTDTQYF. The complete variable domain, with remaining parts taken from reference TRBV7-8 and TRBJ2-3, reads GAGVSQSPRYKVAKRGQDVALRCDPISGHVSLFWYQQALGQGPEFLTYFQNEAQLDKSGLPSDRFFAERPEGSVSTLKIQRTQQEDSAVYLCASSLGVSTDTQYFGPGTRLTVL.

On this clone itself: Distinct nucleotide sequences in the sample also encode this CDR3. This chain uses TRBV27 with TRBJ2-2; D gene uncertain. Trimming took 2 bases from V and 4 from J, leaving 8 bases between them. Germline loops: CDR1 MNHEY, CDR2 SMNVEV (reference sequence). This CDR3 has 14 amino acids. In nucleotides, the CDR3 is TGTGCCAGCAGTTTAGGCGCCTCCACCGGGGAGCTGTTTTTT. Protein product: CASSLGASTGELFF.

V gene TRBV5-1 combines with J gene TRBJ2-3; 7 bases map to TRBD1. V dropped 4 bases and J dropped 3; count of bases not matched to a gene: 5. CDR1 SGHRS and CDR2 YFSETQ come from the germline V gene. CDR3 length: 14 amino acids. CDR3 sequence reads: CASSVPTGTDTQYF. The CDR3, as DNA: TGCGCCAGCAGCGTACCGACAGGGACAGATACGCAGTATTTT.

The CDR3 region has the DNA TGTGCCAGTAGTATGTTGGGGGTCCGGGCCAACGTCCTGACTTTC. As protein: CASSMLGVRANVLTF. The J gene is TRBJ2-6, the V gene TRBV19; D is possibly TRBD1 or TRBD2 (5 bases each). CDR1 is LNHDA and CDR2 is SQIVND in the germline V gene (reference sequence). Between the trimmed V and J ends, which lost 3 bases and 5 bases, there was a span of 11 bases. The CDR3 runs to 15 residues. Full variable domain (rest looked up from reference TRBV19 and TRBJ2-6): DGGITQSPKYLFRKEGQNVTLSCEQNLNHDAMYWYRQDPGQGLRLIYYSQIVNDFQKGDIAEGYSVSREKKESFPLTVTSAQKNPTAFYLCASSMLGVRANVLTFGAGSRLTVL.

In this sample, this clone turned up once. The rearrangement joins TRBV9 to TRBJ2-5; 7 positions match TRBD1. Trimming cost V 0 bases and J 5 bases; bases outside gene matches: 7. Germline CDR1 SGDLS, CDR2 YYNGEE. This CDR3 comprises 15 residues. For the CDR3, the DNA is TGTGCCAGCAGCGTAGGCGTAGGGGGCGCGGAGACCCAGTACTTC. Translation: CASSVGVGGAETQYF.

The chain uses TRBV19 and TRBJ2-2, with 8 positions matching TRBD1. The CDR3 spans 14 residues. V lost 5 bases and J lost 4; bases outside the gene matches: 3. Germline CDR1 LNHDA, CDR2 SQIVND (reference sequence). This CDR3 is CASSEDRATGELFF. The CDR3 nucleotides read TGTGCCAGTAGTGAGGACAGGGCCACCGGGGAGCTGTTTTTT.

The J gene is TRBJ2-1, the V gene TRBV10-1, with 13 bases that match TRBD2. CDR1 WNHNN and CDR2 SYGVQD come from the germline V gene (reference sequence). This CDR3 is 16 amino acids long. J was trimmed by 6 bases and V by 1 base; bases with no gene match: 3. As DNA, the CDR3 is TGCGCCAGCAGTGAGTTGGGACTAGCGGGGACCAATGAGCAGTTCTTC. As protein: CASSELGLAGTNEQFF.

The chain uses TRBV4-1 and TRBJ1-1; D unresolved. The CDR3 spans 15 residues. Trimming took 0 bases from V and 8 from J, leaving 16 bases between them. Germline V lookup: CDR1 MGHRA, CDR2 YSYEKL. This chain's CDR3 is CASSQESAAPREAFF. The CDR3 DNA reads TGCGCCAGCAGCCAAGAATCGGCAGCCCCCAGAGAAGCTTTCTTT.

CDR3 in amino acids: CASSPIQGGGEQFF. CDR3 DNA sequence: TGTGCCAGCTCACCGATACAGGGGGGTGGTGAGCAGTTCTTC. V is TRBV18 and J is TRBJ2-1, with 8 bases matching TRBD1. CDR3 length: 14 amino acids. The V gene end was trimmed by 3 bases and the J gene end by 9 bases; junction bases not matched to a gene: 7. CDR1 is KGHSH and CDR2 is LQKENI in the germline V gene.

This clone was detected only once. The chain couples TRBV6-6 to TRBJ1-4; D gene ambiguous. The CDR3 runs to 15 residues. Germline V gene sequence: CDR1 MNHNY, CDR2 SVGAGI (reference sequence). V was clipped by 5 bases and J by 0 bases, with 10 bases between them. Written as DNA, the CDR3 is TGTGCCAGCAGTGATGCAAGAGCAACTAATGAAAAACTGTTTTTT. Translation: CASSDARATNEKLFF.

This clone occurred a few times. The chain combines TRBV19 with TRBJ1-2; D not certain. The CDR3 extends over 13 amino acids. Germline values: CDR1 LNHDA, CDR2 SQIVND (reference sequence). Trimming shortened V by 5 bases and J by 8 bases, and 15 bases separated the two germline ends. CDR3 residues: CASSPNPRRGYTF. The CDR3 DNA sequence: TGTGCCAGTAGTCCAAACCCCAGGCGAGGCTACACCTTC.

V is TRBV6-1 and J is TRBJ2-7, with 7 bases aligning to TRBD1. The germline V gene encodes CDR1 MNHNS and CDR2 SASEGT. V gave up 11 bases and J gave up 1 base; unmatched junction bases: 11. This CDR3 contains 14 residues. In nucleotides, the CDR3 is TGTGCCCTCAGCCAAGGGGGCAGTTCCTACGAGCAGTACTTC. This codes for CALSQGGSSYEQYF.

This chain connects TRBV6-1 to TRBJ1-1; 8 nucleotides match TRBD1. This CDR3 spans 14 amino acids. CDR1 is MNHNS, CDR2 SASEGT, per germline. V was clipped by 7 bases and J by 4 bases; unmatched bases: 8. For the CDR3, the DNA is TGTGCCAGCACTTCTACTACAGGGGGCACTGAAGCTTTCTTT. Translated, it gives CASTSTTGGTEAFF.

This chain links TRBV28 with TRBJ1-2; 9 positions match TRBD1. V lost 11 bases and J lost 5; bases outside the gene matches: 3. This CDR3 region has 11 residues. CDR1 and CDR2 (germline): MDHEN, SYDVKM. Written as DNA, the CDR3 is TGTGCCGTACAGGGGGCTTATGGCTACACCTTC. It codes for CAVQGAYGYTF.

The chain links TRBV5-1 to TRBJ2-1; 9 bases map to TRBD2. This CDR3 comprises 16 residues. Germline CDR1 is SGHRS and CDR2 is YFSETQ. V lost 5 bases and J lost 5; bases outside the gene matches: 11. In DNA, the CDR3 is TGCGCCAGCAGAACGGGGGGCCTAGCGGGGCACAATGAGCAGTTCTTC. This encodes CASRTGGLAGHNEQFF.

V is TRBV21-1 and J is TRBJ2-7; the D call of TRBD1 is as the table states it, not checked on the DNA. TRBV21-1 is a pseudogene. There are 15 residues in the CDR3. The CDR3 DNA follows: TGTGCCAGCAGCAAAGGAGCAGGATCTTCCTACGAGCAGTACTTC. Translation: CASSKGAGSSYEQYF.

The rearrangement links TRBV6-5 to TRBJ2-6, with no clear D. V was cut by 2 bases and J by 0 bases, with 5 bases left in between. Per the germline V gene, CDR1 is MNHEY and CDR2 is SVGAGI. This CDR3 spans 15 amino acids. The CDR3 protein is CASSYKGSGANVLTF. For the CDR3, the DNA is TGTGCCAGCAGTTACAAGGGCTCTGGGGCCAACGTCCTGACTTTC.

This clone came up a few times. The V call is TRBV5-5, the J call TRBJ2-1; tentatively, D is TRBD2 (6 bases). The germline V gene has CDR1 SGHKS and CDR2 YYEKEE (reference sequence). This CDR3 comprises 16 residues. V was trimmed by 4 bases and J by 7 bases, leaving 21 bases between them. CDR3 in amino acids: CASSRNPRLGRNEQFF. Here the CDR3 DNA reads TGTGCCAGCAGCCGTAATCCCCGACTAGGGAGGAATGAGCAGTTCTTC.

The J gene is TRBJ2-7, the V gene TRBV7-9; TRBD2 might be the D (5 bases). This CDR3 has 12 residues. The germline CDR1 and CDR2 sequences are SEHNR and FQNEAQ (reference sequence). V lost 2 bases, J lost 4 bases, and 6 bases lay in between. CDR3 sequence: CASSLRGYEQYF. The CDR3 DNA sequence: TGTGCCAGCAGCTTACGGGGTTACGAGCAGTACTTC.

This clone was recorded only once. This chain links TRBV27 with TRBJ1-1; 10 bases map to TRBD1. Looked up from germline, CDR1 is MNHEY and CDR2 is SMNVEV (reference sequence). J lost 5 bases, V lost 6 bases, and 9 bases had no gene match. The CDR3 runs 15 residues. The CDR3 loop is CASRPMGQGLTEAFF. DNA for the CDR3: TGTGCCAGCAGACCCATGGGACAGGGGTTAACTGAAGCTTTCTTT.

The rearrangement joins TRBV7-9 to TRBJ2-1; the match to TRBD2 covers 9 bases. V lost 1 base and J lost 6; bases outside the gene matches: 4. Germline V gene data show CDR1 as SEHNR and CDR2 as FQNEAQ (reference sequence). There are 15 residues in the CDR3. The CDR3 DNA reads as TGTGCCAGCAGCTTAGGTAGCGGGGGATCCAATGAGCAGTTCTTC. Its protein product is CASSLGSGGSNEQFF.

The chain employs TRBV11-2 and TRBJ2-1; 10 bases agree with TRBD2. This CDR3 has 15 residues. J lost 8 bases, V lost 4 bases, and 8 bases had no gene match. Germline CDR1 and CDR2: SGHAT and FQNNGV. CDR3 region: CASSYQRGGGDEQFF. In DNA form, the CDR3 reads TGTGCCAGCAGCTACCAGCGGGGGGGCGGCGATGAGCAGTTCTTC.

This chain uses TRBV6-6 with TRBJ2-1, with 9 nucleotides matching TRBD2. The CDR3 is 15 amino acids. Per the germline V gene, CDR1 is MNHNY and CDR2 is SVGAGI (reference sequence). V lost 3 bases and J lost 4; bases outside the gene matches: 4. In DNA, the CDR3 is TGTGCCAGCAGTTATAGCGGGGGAAAGTACAATGAGCAGTTCTTC. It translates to CASSYSGGKYNEQFF.

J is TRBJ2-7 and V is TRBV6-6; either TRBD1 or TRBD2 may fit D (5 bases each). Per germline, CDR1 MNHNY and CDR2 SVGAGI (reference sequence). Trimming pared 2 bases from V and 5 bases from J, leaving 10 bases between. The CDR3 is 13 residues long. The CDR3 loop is CASSYGRGDEQYF. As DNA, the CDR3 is TGTGCCAGCAGTTACGGACGGGGCGACGAGCAGTACTTC.

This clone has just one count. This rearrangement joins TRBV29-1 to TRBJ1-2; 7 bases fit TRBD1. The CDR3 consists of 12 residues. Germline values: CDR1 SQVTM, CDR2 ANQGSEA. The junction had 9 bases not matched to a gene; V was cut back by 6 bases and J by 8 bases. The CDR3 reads CSVDREAKGYTF. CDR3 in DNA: TGCAGCGTCGACAGGGAAGCAAAGGGCTACACCTTC.